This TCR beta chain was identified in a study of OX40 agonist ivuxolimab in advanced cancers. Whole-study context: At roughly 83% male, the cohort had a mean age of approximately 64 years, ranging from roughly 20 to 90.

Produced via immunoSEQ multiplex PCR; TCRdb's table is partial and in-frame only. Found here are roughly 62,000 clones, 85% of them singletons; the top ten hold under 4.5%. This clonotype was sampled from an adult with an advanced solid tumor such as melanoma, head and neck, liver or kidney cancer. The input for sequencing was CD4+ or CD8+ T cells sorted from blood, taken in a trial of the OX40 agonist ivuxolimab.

The CDR3 loop reads CASKVGGSSYEQYF. CDR3 nucleotides: TGTGCCAGCAAGGTGGGAGGCAGCTCCTACGAGCAGTACTTC. The chain joins TRBV28 to TRBJ2-5, with D possibly being TRBD2 (6 bases). The J call may be faulty, since TRBJ2-7 better matches the DNA end. The germline gives CDR1 MDHEN, CDR2 SYDVKM. The CDR3 spans 14 residues.